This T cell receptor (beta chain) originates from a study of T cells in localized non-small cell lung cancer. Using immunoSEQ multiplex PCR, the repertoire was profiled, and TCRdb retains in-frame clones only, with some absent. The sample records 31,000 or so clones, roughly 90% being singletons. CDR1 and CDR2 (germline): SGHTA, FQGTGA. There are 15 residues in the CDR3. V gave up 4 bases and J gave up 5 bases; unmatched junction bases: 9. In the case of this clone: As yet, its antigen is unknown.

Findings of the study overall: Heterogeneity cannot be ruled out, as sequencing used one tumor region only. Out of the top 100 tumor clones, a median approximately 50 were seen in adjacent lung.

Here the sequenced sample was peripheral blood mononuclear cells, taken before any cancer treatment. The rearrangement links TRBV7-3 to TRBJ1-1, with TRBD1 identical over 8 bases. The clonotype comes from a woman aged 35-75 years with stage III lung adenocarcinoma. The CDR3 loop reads CASSSLDRVGTEAFF. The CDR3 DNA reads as TGTGCCAGCAGCTCCCTGGACAGGGTAGGGACTGAAGCTTTCTTT. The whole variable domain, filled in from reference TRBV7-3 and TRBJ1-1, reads GAGVSQTPSNKVTEKGKYVELRCDPISGHTALYWYRQSLGQGPEFLIYFQGTGAADDSGLPNDRFFAVRPEGSVSTLKIQRTERGDSAVYLCASSSLDRVGTEAFFGQGTRLTVV.